These 27 T cell receptor beta chains were all obtained from the same sample, sequenced in a study of T cells in Graves' hyperthyroidism and ophthalmopathy. Amplification yielded TCR beta CDR3 regions, with RNA transcripts as the source. In the first-round RT-PCR of the TCR CDR3, the HTBI primer set was used. TCRdb reprocessed the multiplex PCR reads with MiXCR, giving one entry per CDR3 protein. The sample lists about 640,000 distinct CDR3 sequences; more than 20% were seen once. Sequences were obtained from blood. Source of these receptors: a man aged 25-45 years with Graves' ophthalmopathy.

In this sample, this clonotype turned up a few times. The chain recombines TRBV12-3 or TRBV12-4 with TRBJ2-1, with 12 bases lining up with TRBD2. This CDR3 spans 16 amino acids. V lost 4 bases to trimming and J lost 4 bases; unmatched junction nucleotides: 5. The CDR3 sequence: CASSSPGLAGYNEQFF. For the CDR3, the DNA is TGTGCCAGCAGTTCCCCGGGACTAGCGGGTTACAATGAGCAGTTCTTC.

This chain connects TRBV20-1 to TRBJ2-7; 11 positions match TRBD2. V dropped 0 bases and J dropped 2; count of bases not matched to a gene: 15. The germline gives CDR1 DFQATT, CDR2 SNEGSKA (reference sequence). The CDR3 spans 19 residues. Here the CDR3 DNA reads TGCAGTGCTAGAGATCGAGATTCACCGGGGACTAGCGGCGCCTACGAGCAGTACTTC. Its translation is CSARDRDSPGTSGAYEQYF.

In this sample, this clonotype turned up many times. The V call is TRBV28, the J call TRBJ1-5; the D is unclear. Germline V gives CDR1 MDHEN, CDR2 SYDVKM. The CDR3 extends over 14 amino acids. V was trimmed by 5 bases and J by 6 bases, leaving 14 bases between them. Written as DNA, the CDR3 is TGTGCCAGCAGTGCCCACGGCAATATTCAGCCCCAGCATTTT. Encoded protein: CASSAHGNIQPQHF.

This clonotype was recorded many times. The chain couples TRBV2 to TRBJ1-5, with D tentatively TRBD1 (6 bases). Trimming left V 2 bases short and J 5 bases short, with 10 bases between. The germline V gene encodes CDR1 SNHLY and CDR2 FYNNEI. The CDR3 has 14 amino acids. Here the CDR3 reads CASSERQAYQPQHF. For the CDR3, the DNA is TGTGCCAGCAGTGAAAGACAGGCTTATCAGCCCCAGCATTTT.

This clonotype was detected only a few times. The J gene is TRBJ2-3, the V gene TRBV11-2; unclear D gene. V lost 0 bases and J lost 8, with 9 bases in between. The CDR3 is 13 amino acids. The germline CDR1 and CDR2 sequences are SGHAT and FQNNGV. Here the CDR3 DNA reads TGTGCCAGCAGCTTAGATCAGAAGGGTACGCAGTATTTT. Its translation: CASSLDQKGTQYF.

This clonotype was recorded a few times. The chain couples TRBV5-5 to TRBJ1-1; D unclear. Germline assignment: CDR1 SGHKS and CDR2 YYEKEE (reference sequence). V lost 1 base and J 1 base, leaving 5 bases between the germline ends. CDR3 length equals 13 residues. For the CDR3, the DNA is TGTGCCAGCAGCTTGATGAGGAACACTGAAGCTTTCTTT. This translates into CASSLMRNTEAFF.

This CDR3 reads CASSQDPLAGGYEQYF. In DNA, the CDR3 is TGTGCCAGCAGCCAAGATCCTCTGGCAGGGGGCTACGAGCAGTACTTC. This chain links TRBV3-1 with TRBJ2-7, with 7 bases lining up with TRBD1. The V gene's germline CDR1 is LGHDT and CDR2 YNNKEL (reference sequence). CDR3 length: 16 amino acids. V lost 0 bases to trimming and J lost 3 bases; unmatched junction nucleotides: 8.

This clonotype was detected ten times or more. The rearrangement links TRBV11-2 to TRBJ1-2, with D unresolved. This CDR3 is built from 14 residues. Trimming cost V 7 bases and J 3 bases, with 15 bases left between them. Looked up from germline, CDR1 is SGHAT and CDR2 is FQNNGV. The CDR3 coding sequence is TGTGCCAGCACCCGCGGGGTCCCCTACTATGGCTACACCTTC. This encodes CASTRGVPYYGYTF. The whole variable domain, remainder taken from reference TRBV11-2 and TRBJ1-2, is EAGVAQSPRYKIIEKRQSVAFWCNPISGHATLYWYQQILGQGPKLLIQFQNNGVVDDSQLPKDRFSAERLKGVDSTLKIQPAKLEDSAVYLCASTRGVPYYGYTFGSGTRLTVV.

This chain joins TRBV29-1 and TRBJ2-3, with 7 bases lining up with TRBD1. J lost 4 bases, V lost 8 bases, and 9 bases had no gene match. This CDR3 has 13 residues. CDR1 is SQVTM and CDR2 is ANQGSEA in the germline V gene. The CDR3: CSFLGDRPDTQYF. The CDR3 DNA is TGCAGCTTTCTTGGGGACAGACCAGATACGCAGTATTTT.

Only a few counts were recorded for this clonotype. The chain links TRBV18 to TRBJ2-7; TRBD1 matches 8 bases. Trimming removed 3 bases from V and 6 bases from J; junction bases left unmatched: 1. Germline V gene sequence: CDR1 KGHSH, CDR2 LQKENI. The CDR3 sequence is 12 residues long. The CDR3 nucleotides read TGTGCCAGCTCACCGGGACAGGCCGAGCAGTACTTC. As protein: CASSPGQAEQYF.

This clonotype was detected once. The chain uses TRBV6-4 and TRBJ1-6; D unresolved. The CDR3 runs 13 residues. Per the germline V gene, CDR1 is MRHNA and CDR2 is SNTAGT. V lost 4 bases and J lost 4, with 5 bases in between. The CDR3 nucleotides read TGTGCCAGCAGTGTCAGTTATAATTCACCCCTCCACTTT. This gives the protein CASSVSYNSPLHF.

This clonotype was seen repeatedly, ten times or more. DNA of the CDR3: TGTGCCAGCAGTTTCGTAGGCAAGGGAGAAAAACTGTTTTTT. Protein sequence: CASSFVGKGEKLFF. The V gene is TRBV12-3 or TRBV12-4, the J gene TRBJ1-4; D call uncertain. Trimming removed 3 bases at V and 8 bases at J, with 13 bases between. This CDR3 is 14 amino acids long.

This clonotype has a handful of counts. The V and J genes are TRBV7-2 and TRBJ2-7, with 9 bases aligning to TRBD2. Germline CDR1 reads SGHTA; CDR2 reads FQGNSA. V shed 5 bases, J shed 3 bases, and the junction held 11 bases outside the gene matches. The CDR3 loop spans 16 amino acids. The CDR3 coding sequence is TGTGCCAGCAGCGAAGGGGCAGCGGGAGGAAGCTACGAGCAGTACTTC. This sequence encodes CASSEGAAGGSYEQYF.

This clonotype was counted a few times. This chain connects TRBV20-1 to TRBJ2-7, with D uncertain. V was cut by 2 bases and J by 4 bases, with 12 bases left in between. There are 13 residues in the CDR3. The germline V gene has CDR1 DFQATT and CDR2 SNEGSKA (reference sequence). CDR3 sequence (DNA): TGCAGTGCTAGATCCGACATCGGATACGAGCAGTACTTC. Translated: CSARSDIGYEQYF.

The chain uses TRBV27 and TRBJ2-1; 7 nucleotides align to TRBD1. Germline-derived CDR1 and CDR2 are MNHEY and SMNVEV (reference sequence). Trimming at V came to 0 bases and at J to 2 bases, leaving 7 bases not matched to a gene. The CDR3 spans 17 residues. CDR3 sequence (DNA): TGTGCCAGCAGTTTATCCCCCCCGGGACAGCCCTACAATGAGCAGTTCTTC. Its protein product is CASSLSPPGQPYNEQFF.

The gene calls are TRBV20-1 and TRBJ2-1; tentatively, D is TRBD2 (6 bases). Between the trimmed V and J ends, which lost 1 base and 3 bases, there was a span of 10 bases. Looked up from germline, CDR1 is DFQATT and CDR2 is SNEGSKA (reference sequence). The CDR3 extends over 14 amino acids. The CDR3 is CSARGGDVYNEQFF. CDR3 bases: TGCAGTGCTAGAGGCGGGGACGTCTACAATGAGCAGTTCTTC.

This clonotype was picked up many times. The chain employs TRBV3-1 and TRBJ1-1, with D unclear. This CDR3 comprises 17 residues. CDR1 is LGHDT, CDR2 YNNKEL, per germline (reference sequence). V was pared by 3 bases and J by 4 bases, with 21 bases between. In nucleotides, the CDR3 is TGTGCCAGCAGCCACGCAGGCCAGTTGGCAATGGGCACTGAAGCTTTCTTT. This sequence encodes CASSHAGQLAMGTEAFF.

The chain recombines TRBV7-9 with TRBJ2-5; tentatively, D is TRBD1 (6 bases). Germline loops: CDR1 SEHNR, CDR2 FQNEAQ (reference sequence). There are 13 residues in the CDR3. Trimming took off 8 bases at V and 1 base at J, with 11 bases between the two ends. As DNA, the CDR3 is TGTGCCAGCGAGAGGACAGCCCAAGAGACCCAGTACTTC. Translating gives CASERTAQETQYF.

DNA of the CDR3: TGTGCCAGCAGTTTACCGGGGTTAATTGGGGAGCTGTTTTTT. Its translation is CASSLPGLIGELFF. The genes are TRBV12-3 or TRBV12-4 and TRBJ2-2; a weak D match, TRBD2 (5 bases). Between the trimmed V and J ends, which lost 2 bases and 8 bases, there was a span of 12 bases. The CDR3 consists of 14 residues.

This chain links TRBV2 with TRBJ2-1, with a weak D call TRBD2 (5 bases). Germline lookup yields CDR1 SNHLY and CDR2 FYNNEI. V lost 4 bases, J lost 8 bases, and 18 bases lay in between. The CDR3 covers 15 residues. As DNA, the CDR3 is TGTGCCAGCAGTGCTCCGTCTTTGCGGGTAGATGAGCAGTTCTTC. It codes for CASSAPSLRVDEQFF.

The chain links TRBV3-1 to TRBJ1-2, with a weak D call TRBD1 (6 bases). Germline CDR1 is LGHDT and CDR2 is YNNKEL (reference sequence). V lost 2 bases, J lost 7 bases, and 11 bases lay in between. The CDR3 has 13 amino acids. CDR3 coding DNA: TGTGCCAGCAGCCAAACACGACAGGCTGGCTACACCTTC. It codes for CASSQTRQAGYTF.

This clonotype has a count of ten or more. The chain links TRBV2 to TRBJ2-3; D possibly corresponds to TRBD2 (6 bases). Per the germline V gene, CDR1 is SNHLY and CDR2 is FYNNEI. The CDR3 contains 14 residues. The V end was cut by 4 bases, the J end by 5 bases, with 13 bases between. Here the CDR3 DNA reads TGTGCCAGCAGTGGATTGGGGGGTGGAGATACGCAGTATTTT. This translates into CASSGLGGGDTQYF.

V is TRBV3-1 and J is TRBJ1-1, with D perhaps matching TRBD1 (5 bases). Trimming pared 1 base from V and 9 bases from J, leaving 12 bases between. The V gene's germline CDR1 is LGHDT and CDR2 YNNKEL (reference sequence). The CDR3 runs 13 residues. For the CDR3, the DNA is TGTGCCAGCAGCCAAGGGGTCAGGGAGAAAGCTTTCTTT. Encoded protein: CASSQGVREKAFF.

This clonotype was counted only a few times. The V and J genes are TRBV20-1 and TRBJ2-2; 9 positions match TRBD2. The CDR3 has 16 amino acids. V was clipped by 1 base and J by 0 bases; unmatched bases: 3. Germline V gives CDR1 DFQATT, CDR2 SNEGSKA (reference sequence). The DNA of the CDR3 is TGCAGTGCTAGAGGACTAGCGGTCGCGAACACCGGGGAGCTGTTTTTT. The encoded protein is CSARGLAVANTGELFF.

The rearrangement links TRBV28 to TRBJ2-7; D uncertain. CDR1 and CDR2 from the germline V gene are MDHEN and SYDVKM. V gave up 2 bases and J gave up 1 base, with 12 bases separating them. The CDR3 totals 15 residues. CDR3 nucleotides: TGTGCCAGCAGTTTAGATGGGTTAAATTCCTACGAGCAGTACTTC. Translated: CASSLDGLNSYEQYF. Full variable domain (missing parts from reference TRBV28 and TRBJ2-7): DVKVTQSSRYLVKRTGEKVFLECVQDMDHENMFWYRQDPGLGLRLIYFSYDVKMKEKGDIPEGYSVSREKKERFSLILESASTNQTSMYLCASSLDGLNSYEQYFGPGTRLTVT.

This clonotype was seen a handful of times. V gene TRBV5-4 combines with J gene TRBJ2-1, with TRBD1 identical over 12 bases. V was pared by 5 bases and J by 9 bases, with 6 bases of the junction left unmatched. The germline V gene has CDR1 SGHNT and CDR2 YYREEE (reference sequence). The length of the CDR3 is 14 residues. The CDR3 is CASSGTGGLGEQFF. The CDR3 coding sequence is TGTGCCAGCAGTGGGACAGGGGGCTTGGGTGAGCAGTTCTTC.

The chain has TRBV6-1 and TRBJ1-5; D remains ambiguous. The length of the CDR3 is 16 residues. V was trimmed by 5 bases and J by 3 bases, leaving 17 bases between them. Germline V gives CDR1 MNHNS, CDR2 SASEGT. For the CDR3, the DNA is TGTGCCAGCAGTCTGGGAGCCAGCTTTAACAATCAGCCCCAGCATTTT. Translation: CASSLGASFNNQPQHF.